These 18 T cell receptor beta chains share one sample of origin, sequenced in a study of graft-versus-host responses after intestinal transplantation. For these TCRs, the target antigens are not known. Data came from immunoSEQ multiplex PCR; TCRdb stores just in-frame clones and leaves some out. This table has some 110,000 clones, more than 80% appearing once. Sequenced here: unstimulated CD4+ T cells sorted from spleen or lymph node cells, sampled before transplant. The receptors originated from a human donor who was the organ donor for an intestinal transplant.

CDR3 loop: CASRPTSGMDTQYF. In DNA form, the CDR3 reads TGTGCCAGCCGACCGACTAGCGGGATGGATACGCAGTATTTT. The genes are TRBV6-1 and TRBJ2-3; 11 positions agree with TRBD2. This CDR3 is 14 amino acids long. The V gene end was trimmed by 8 bases and the J gene end by 6 bases; junction bases not matched to a gene: 7. Germline lookup yields CDR1 MNHNS and CDR2 SASEGT.

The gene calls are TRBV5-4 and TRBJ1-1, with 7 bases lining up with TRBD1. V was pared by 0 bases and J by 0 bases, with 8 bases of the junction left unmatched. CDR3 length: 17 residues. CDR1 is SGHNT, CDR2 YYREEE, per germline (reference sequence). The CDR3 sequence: CASSLGWTGMMNTEAFF. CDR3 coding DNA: TGTGCCAGCAGCTTGGGGTGGACAGGCATGATGAACACTGAAGCTTTCTTT.

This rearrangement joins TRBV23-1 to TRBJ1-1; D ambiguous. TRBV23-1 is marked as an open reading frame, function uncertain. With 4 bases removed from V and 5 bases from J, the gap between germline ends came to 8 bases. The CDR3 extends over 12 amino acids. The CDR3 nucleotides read TGCGCCAGCAGTCCGAGGAGTACTGAAGCTTTCTTT. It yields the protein CASSPRSTEAFF.

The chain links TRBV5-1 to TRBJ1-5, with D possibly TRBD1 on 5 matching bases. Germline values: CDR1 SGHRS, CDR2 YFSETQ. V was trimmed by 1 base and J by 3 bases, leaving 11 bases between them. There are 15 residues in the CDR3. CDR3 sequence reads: CASSLSGSPNQPQHF. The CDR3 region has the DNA TGCGCCAGCAGCTTGTCAGGGAGCCCCAATCAGCCCCAGCATTTT.

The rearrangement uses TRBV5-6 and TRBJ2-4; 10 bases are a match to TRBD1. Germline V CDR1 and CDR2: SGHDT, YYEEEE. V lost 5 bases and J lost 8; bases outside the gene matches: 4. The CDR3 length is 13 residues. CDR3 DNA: TGTGCCAGCAGTTCCGGGACAGGGGACATTCAGTACTTC. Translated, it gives CASSSGTGDIQYF.

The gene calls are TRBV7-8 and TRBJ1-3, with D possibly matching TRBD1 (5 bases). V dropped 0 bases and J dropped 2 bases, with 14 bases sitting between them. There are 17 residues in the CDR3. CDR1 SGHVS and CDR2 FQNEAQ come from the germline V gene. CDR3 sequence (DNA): TGTGCCAGCAGCTTAGCGCCAGGGTGGGTTGCTGGAAACACCATATATTTT. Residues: CASSLAPGWVAGNTIYF.

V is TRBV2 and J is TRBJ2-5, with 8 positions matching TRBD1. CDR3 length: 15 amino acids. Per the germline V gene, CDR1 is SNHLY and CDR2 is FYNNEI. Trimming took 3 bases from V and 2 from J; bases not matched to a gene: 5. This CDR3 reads CASSDRTGIQETQYF. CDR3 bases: TGTGCCAGCAGTGATAGGACAGGGATTCAAGAGACCCAGTACTTC.

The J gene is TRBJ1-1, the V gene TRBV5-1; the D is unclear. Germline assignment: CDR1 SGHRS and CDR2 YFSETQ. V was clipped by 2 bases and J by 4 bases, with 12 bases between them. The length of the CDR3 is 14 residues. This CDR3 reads CASSFGSGTTEAFF. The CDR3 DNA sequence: TGCGCCAGCAGCTTTGGTTCAGGTACCACTGAAGCTTTCTTT. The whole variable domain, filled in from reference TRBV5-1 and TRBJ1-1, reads KAGVTQTPRYLIKTRGQQVTLSCSPISGHRSVSWYQQTPGQGLQFLFEYFSETQRNKGNFPGRFSGRQFSNSRSEMNVSTLELGDSALYLCASSFGSGTTEAFFGQGTRLTVV.

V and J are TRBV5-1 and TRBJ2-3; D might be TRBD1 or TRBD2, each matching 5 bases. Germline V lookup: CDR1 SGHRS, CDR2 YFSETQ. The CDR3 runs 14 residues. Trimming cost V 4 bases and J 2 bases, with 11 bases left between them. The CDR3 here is CASSLGRDTDTQYF. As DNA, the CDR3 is TGCGCCAGCAGCCTGGGACGGGACACAGATACGCAGTATTTT.

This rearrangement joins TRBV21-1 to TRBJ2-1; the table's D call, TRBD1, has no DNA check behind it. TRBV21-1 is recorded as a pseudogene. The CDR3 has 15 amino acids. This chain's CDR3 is CASSQSGTKGNEQFF. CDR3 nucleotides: TGTGCCAGCAGCCAATCCGGGACAAAGGGCAATGAGCAGTTCTTC.

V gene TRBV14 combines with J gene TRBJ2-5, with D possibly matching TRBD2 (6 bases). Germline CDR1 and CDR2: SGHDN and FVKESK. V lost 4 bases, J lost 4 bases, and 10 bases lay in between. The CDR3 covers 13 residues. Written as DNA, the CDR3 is TGTGCCAGCAGCCCCCGGGACTTAGAGACCCAGTACTTC. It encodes CASSPRDLETQYF.

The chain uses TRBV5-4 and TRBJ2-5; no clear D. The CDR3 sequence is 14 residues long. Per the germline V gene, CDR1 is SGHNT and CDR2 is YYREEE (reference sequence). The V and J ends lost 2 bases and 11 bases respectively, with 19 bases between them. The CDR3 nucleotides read TGTGCCAGCAGCTTTCACGGTCCGGGCCTAGGGCAGTACTTC. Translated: CASSFHGPGLGQYF.

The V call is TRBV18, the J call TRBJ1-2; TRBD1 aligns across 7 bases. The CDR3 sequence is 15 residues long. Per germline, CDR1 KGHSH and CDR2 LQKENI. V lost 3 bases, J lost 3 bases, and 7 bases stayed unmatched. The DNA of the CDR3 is TGTGCCAGCTCACCGAACCGGGACAGCTACTATGGCTACACCTTC. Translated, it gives CASSPNRDSYYGYTF.

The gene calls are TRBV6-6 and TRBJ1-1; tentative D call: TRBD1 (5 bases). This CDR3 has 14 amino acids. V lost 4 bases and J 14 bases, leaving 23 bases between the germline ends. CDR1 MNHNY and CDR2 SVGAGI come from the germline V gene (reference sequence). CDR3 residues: CASSFSRDERSKFF. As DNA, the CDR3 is TGTGCCAGCAGTTTCAGCCGGGACGAACGCTCTAAGTTCTTT.

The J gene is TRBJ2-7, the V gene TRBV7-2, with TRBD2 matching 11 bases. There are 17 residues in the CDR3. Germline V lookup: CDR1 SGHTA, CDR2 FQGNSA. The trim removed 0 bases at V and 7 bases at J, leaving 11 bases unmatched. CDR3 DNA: TGTGCCAGCAGCTTAGCGCGCGGGTGGCTAGCGGGGGGAGAGCAGTACTTC. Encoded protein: CASSLARGWLAGGEQYF.

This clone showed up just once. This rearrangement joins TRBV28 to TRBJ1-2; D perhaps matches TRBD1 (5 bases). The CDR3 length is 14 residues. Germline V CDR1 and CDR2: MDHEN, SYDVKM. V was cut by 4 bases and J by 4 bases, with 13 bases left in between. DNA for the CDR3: TGTGCCAGCAGTTCTCCCGGAAGGGGCTATGGCTACACCTTC. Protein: CASSSPGRGYGYTF.

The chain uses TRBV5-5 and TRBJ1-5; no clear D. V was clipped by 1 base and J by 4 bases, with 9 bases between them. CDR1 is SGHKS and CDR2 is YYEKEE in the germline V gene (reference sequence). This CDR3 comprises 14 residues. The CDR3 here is CASSLLGPNQPQHF. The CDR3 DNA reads TGTGCCAGCAGCTTGTTAGGGCCTAATCAGCCCCAGCATTTT.

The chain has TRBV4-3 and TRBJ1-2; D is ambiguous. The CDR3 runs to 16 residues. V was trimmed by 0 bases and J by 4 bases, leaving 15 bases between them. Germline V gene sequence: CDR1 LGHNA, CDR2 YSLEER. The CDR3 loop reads CASSQEMREPSYGYTF. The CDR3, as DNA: TGCGCCAGCAGCCAAGAAATGAGGGAGCCTAGCTATGGCTACACCTTC.